The 2 T cell receptor beta chains presented below share a single source sample, sequenced in a study of shared clonotypes between healthy human individuals. CD45RO-negative, CCR7-selected cells formed the naive CD8 fraction, which excluded terminally differentiated effector memory CD45RA+ cells. The method was immunoSEQ multiplex PCR; TCRdb's version includes in-frame clones alone and lacks a portion of them. The profile covers over 2,000,000 clones, with roughly 95% appearing a single time and 1.5% to 2% taken by the ten largest. The specimen sequenced was naive CD8+ T cells from PBMCs. The receptor source for this set is a man aged 18 to 30 in good health. Some clones in this sample may be carry-over from other donors' samples.

The chain is built from TRBV7-9 and TRBJ2-3; 9 nucleotides match TRBD1. V was clipped by 5 bases and J by 2 bases; unmatched bases: 5. Germline values: CDR1 SEHNR, CDR2 FQNEAQ (reference sequence). This CDR3 is 15 amino acids long. CDR3 in amino acids: CASSTRTGVTDTQYF. The CDR3 bases are TGTGCCAGCAGCACCCGGACAGGGGTCACAGATACGCAGTATTTT.

V is TRBV7-8 and J is TRBJ1-5; 8 positions agree with TRBD1. The CDR3 is 17 amino acids. Germline V gene data show CDR1 as SGHVS and CDR2 as FQNEAQ. The V gene end was trimmed by 5 bases and the J gene end by 0 bases; junction bases not matched to a gene: 9. The CDR3 DNA is TGTGCCAGCAGCCCCGGACAGGGATTCATTAGCAATCAGCCCCAGCATTTT. Its protein is CASSPGQGFISNQPQHF.